A selection of T cell receptor beta chains follows, all from one sample in a study of blood T cells in healthy people across ages. TCRdb recomputed calls from the 5' RACE reads with MiXCR, one row per CDR3 protein. The table lists around 800,000 distinct CDR3 sequences, more than 25% of them singletons, with 3% in the top ten. These same data were also listed under a study on T cells of mothers and their children.

The sequenced material came from blood. All receptors come from a boy between 10 and 17 years old in good health. Both conserved end residues are part of each CDR3. A D gene is named only where the DNA matches it firmly. The size entry is marked missing in some rows and otherwise reads once, few, many or a size class.

-	TRBV2	TRBJ2-1	-	TGTGCCAGCAGCACGACAACTAGCTCCTACAATGAGCAGTTCTTC	CASSTTTSSYNEQFF
-	TRBV20-1	TRBJ1-2	-	TGCAGTGCTAGATCCCCCGCCCGCCGGGGCTATGGCTACACCTTC	CSARSPARRGYGYTF
-	TRBV28	TRBJ1-4	-	TGTGCCAGCAGAGCGTGGACCGGGGATTCTAATGAAAAACTGTTTTTT	CASRAWTGDSNEKLFF
-	TRBV7-9	TRBJ2-5	-	TGTGCCAGCAGCTCGAGGACTGCAACTGAGACCCAGTACTTC	CASSSRTATETQYF
TRBD1	TRBV7-9	TRBJ2-2	-	TGTGCCAGCAGCACCGGGACAGGCACCGGGGAGCTGTTTTTT	CASSTGTGTGELFF
TRBD1	TRBV20-1	TRBJ2-5	once	TGCAGTGCTAGCAAATCGGACAGGGGAGCAGAGACCCAGTACTTC	CSASKSDRGAETQYF
-	TRBV4-1	TRBJ2-1	-	TGCGCCAGCAGCCAATGGGGGAGCTCCTACAATGAGCAGTTCTTC	CASSQWGSSYNEQFF
-	TRBV19	TRBJ1-5	-	TGTGCCAGTAGCTCCGCAGTGTATAGCAATCAGCCCCAGCATTTT	CASSSAVYSNQPQHF
-	TRBV29-1	TRBJ1-2	few	TGCAGCGTTGGATCCGGACAGTCCTATGGCTACACCTTC	CSVGSGQSYGYTF
TRBD2	TRBV4-2	TRBJ2-5	-	TGTGCCAGCAGCCCCCCTGCGGGGGGGCCCGGGGAGACCCAGTACTTC	CASSPPAGGPGETQYF
TRBD1	TRBV20-1	TRBJ1-5	-	TGCAGTGCTAGATCAGGACAGGAGGCGAGCAATCAGCCCCAGCATTTT	CSARSGQEASNQPQHF
-	TRBV20-1	TRBJ2-1	few	TGCAGTGCCACTTCCGGGGCTGAGGGCTCCTACAATGAGCAGTTCTTC	CSATSGAEGSYNEQFF
-	TRBV10-2	TRBJ2-1	few	TGCGCCAGCAGATCGGACGGCGTGCACTTC	CASRSDGVHF
TRBD1	TRBV7-9	TRBJ2-5	-	TGTGCCAGCAGCGAAATTTACAGGGGTGGAAAGACCCAGTACTTC	CASSEIYRGGKTQYF
-	TRBV5-1	TRBJ1-2	few	TGCGCCAGCAGGGATTCCGGGACTCTCATTAACTATGGCTACACCTTC	CASRDSGTLINYGYTF
-	TRBV29-1	TRBJ2-5	few	TGCAGCGTGCTAACCGGGACGGTGGGTACCCAGTACTTC	CSVLTGTVGTQYF
-	TRBV6-1	TRBJ1-2	few	TGTGCCAGCAGTGAGAGGTGGGGATATGGCTACACCTTC	CASSERWGYGYTF
-	TRBV7-7	TRBJ2-5	-	TGTGCCAGCAGCCAAGCGCAGGCGGGGGCGGTCGAGACCCAGTACTTC	CASSQAQAGAVETQYF
TRBD1	TRBV7-9	TRBJ1-1	few	TGTGCCAGCAGGCATCGCGCCGCGGGACAGCTGAACACTGAAGCTTTCTTT	CASRHRAAGQLNTEAFF
TRBD1	TRBV12-3/TRBV12-4	TRBJ2-1	many	TGTGCCAGCAGCTTAGGGGGACAGGCGCCCTACAATGAGCAGTTCTTC	CASSLGGQAPYNEQFF
-	TRBV29-1	TRBJ2-5	few	TGCAGCGTTGGTGGGGGGGCCGAAGAGACCCAGTACTTC	CSVGGGAEETQYF
-	TRBV5-1	TRBJ2-1	few	TGCGCCAGCAGCGATGGACGTCCCAAGGGCAATGAGCAGTTCTTC	CASSDGRPKGNEQFF
TRBD2	TRBV7-6	TRBJ2-3	-	TGTGCCAGCAGCTTTGTACTCCGAAAACGGGGGGGCTCGGCGGGCACAGATACGCAGTATTTT	CASSFVLRKRGGSAGTDTQYF
TRBD1	TRBV4-2	TRBJ2-4	-	TGTGCCAGCAGCCCGGGGACAGGGCCTAACGCCGAAAACATTCAGTACTTC	CASSPGTGPNAENIQYF
TRBD1	TRBV4-2	TRBJ1-5	-	TGTGCCAGCAGCCAAGATGGCAGGGGGGACCAGCCCCAGCATTTT	CASSQDGRGDQPQHF
-	TRBV20-1	TRBJ2-1	-	TGCAGTTCTGGACTGAGGTACAATGAGCAGTTCTTC	CSSGLRYNEQFF
-	TRBV12-5	TRBJ2-7	few	TGTGCTAGTGGGTCCGGCGACTCCTACGAGCAGTACTTC	CASGSGDSYEQYF
-	TRBV6-2/TRBV6-3	TRBJ2-6	-	TGTGCCACCCACTCCTCTGGGGCCAACGTCCTGACTTTC	CATHSSGANVLTF